What follows is one TCR beta chain and its context. Profiled with immunoSEQ multiplex PCR; TCRdb holds only in-frame clones, not every one. Among some 150,000 clones, 75% to 85% were seen once, and the ten largest hold almost 10%. The source of the sample is a study of blood T cell repertoires in COVID-19. The ends were cut back, 0 bases at V and 1 base at J, with 10 bases in the middle. The CDR3 sequence is 15 residues long. Germline lookup yields CDR1 SGDLS and CDR2 YYNGEE. Sequencing used peripheral blood. The chain links TRBV9 to TRBJ1-2; unclear D gene. The origin of this receptor is a woman aged 45-65 years with acute or convalescent COVID-19. The CDR3 sequence: CASSVGAGINYGYTF. The CDR3 DNA reads TGTGCCAGCAGCGTAGGGGCAGGAATTAACTATGGCTACACCTTC. The whole variable domain, filled in from reference TRBV9 and TRBJ1-2, reads DSGVTQTPKHLITATGQRVTLRCSPRSGDLSVYWYQQSLDQGLQFLIQYYNGEERAKGNILERFSAQQFPDLHSELNLSSLELGDSALYFCASSVGAGINYGYTFGSGTRLTVV.